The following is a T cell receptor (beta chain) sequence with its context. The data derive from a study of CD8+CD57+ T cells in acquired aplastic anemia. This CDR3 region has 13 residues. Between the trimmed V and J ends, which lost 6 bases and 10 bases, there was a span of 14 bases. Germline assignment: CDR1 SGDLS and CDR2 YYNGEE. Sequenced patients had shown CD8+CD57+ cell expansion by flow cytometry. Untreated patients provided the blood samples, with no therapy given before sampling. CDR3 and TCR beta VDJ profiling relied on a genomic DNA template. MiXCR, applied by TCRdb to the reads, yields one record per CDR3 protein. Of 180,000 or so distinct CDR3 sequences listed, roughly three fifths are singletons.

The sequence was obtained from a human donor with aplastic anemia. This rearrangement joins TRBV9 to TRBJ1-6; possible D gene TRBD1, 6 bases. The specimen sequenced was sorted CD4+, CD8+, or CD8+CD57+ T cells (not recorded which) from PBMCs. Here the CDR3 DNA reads TGTGCCAGCACCGTGGGGGGCAACTCACCCCTCCACTTT. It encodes CASTVGGNSPLHF. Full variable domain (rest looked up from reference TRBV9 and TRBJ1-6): DSGVTQTPKHLITATGQRVTLRCSPRSGDLSVYWYQQSLDQGLQFLIQYYNGEERAKGNILERFSAQQFPDLHSELNLSSLELGDSALYFCASTVGGNSPLHFGNGTRLTVT.